The T cell receptor (beta chain) described here comes from a study of identical twins. Study-level points and caveats: Donors were not followed over many years; analysis was cross-sectional. Beta out-of-frame sequences showed weaker excess sharing between twins. Models predicted too little out-of-frame TCR alpha sharing in monozygotic twins.

All donors comprised healthy Caucasians. A few counts support this clonotype. Its antigen is currently unknown. TCRdb analysed the 5' RACE reads with MiXCR anew, one entry per CDR3 protein. The sample consists of 750,000 to 950,000 distinct CDR3 sequences, roughly an eighth of them appearing once. Germline V gene lookup returns CDR1 MGHRA and CDR2 YSYEKL. The CDR3 extends over 16 amino acids. V lost 4 bases, J lost 0 bases, and 7 bases stayed unmatched. The same data also went into a second study, on yellow fever vaccine responses in identical twins.

The sequencing input was PBMCs. This sequence joins TRBV4-1 and TRBJ2-3; 7 positions match TRBD1. The receptor was isolated from a woman aged 18-30 years in good health. In nucleotides, the CDR3 is TGCGCCAGCAGCCCCCGACAGGGAACTAGCACAGATACGCAGTATTTT. Amino acid sequence: CASSPRQGTSTDTQYF.